This entry features one T cell receptor (beta chain) sequence. Its target antigen remains unknown. Within one base of it there is no much larger clone, and no base qualities were kept. This sample is drawn from a study of T cell repertoires in cytomegalovirus infection (dated by TCRdb to about 2019). With regard to the full study: Peptide stimulations targeted recently identified HLA-C-restricted CMV epitopes, whose presentation resists viral immunomodulation, together with well-studied HLA-B-restricted epitopes. Donor HLA type was relevant to the analysis, as public TCR beta signatures indicated carriage of CMV infection together with the matching HLA type. Study-wide conclusions, independent of this receptor: The ex vivo response was dominated by HLA-C-restricted CMV-specific TCR beta clonotypes, and the single most frequent clonotype in two of eight donors was supplied by these HLA-C-restricted clonotypes. Carriers of CMV infection plus the relevant HLA type were discriminated by the cumulative frequency of public TCR beta family members in the study cohort and in an independent roughly 400-donor cohort.

Sequencing was performed on an Illumina HiSeq 1500. The public sequencing data were trimmed at Q25 with fastp and processed into clonotypes with MiXCR by TCRdb, which kept only in-frame beta chains. Entries are consolidated by CDR3 protein sequence, retaining the most common genes and DNA. The sample yields 550,000 to 700,000 distinct CDR3 sequences; about 40% were counted once. The top ten hold 48% of the sample. The sample's treatment or condition label is to be understood as: in vitro stimulation with specific CMV peptide epitopes to enrich CMV-specific T cells. At the junction V is shortened by 5 bases and J by 3 bases, with 11 bases in between. Counted from cysteine to phenylalanine, this CDR3 has 13 amino acids. The only DNA kept is the CDR3, 39 bases in frame from the first base. From a lookup of the germline V gene, CDR1 and CDR2 are SGHAT and FQNNGV.

The receptor was derived from a human donor in good health (CMV status not recorded). Some clones in this sample may be carry-over from other donors' samples. The chain is encoded by TRBV11-2 joined to TRBJ2-7; TRBD1 might be the D gene, on 5 matching bases. The source was cultured PBMCs, collected from culture after CMV antigen stimulation. The DNA is TGTGCCAGCAGCCCACAGGACGGCTACGAGCAGTACTTC. This sequence encodes CASSPQDGYEQYF.